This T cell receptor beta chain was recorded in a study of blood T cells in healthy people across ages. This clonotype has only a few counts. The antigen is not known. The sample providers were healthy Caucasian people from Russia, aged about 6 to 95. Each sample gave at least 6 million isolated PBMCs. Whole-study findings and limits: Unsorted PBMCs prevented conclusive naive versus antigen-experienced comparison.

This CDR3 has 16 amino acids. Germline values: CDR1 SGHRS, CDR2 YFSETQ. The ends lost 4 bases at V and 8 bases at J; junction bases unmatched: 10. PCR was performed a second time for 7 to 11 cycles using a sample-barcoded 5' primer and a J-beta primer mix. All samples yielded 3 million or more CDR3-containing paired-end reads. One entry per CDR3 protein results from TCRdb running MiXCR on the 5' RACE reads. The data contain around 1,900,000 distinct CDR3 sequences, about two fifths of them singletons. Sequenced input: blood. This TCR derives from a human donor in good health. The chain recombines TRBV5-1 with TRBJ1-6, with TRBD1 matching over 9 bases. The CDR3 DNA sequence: TGCGCCAGCAGCCCCTTCTCCGACAGGGGGTATTCACCCCTCCACTTT. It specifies CASSPFSDRGYSPLHF.